This T cell receptor beta chain was recovered during a study of graft-versus-host responses after intestinal transplantation. Measured with immunoSEQ multiplex PCR; TCRdb has only the in-frame clones, and not every one. In the table there are under 45,000 clones, roughly 93% of which are singletons. V lost 5 bases and J lost 8; bases outside the gene matches: 12. Germline CDR1 SEHNR, CDR2 FQNEAQ (reference sequence). CDR3 length: 15 amino acids. Concerning this clone itself: The antigen remains undetermined.

Findings and limits, study-wide: GvH clones occurred in recipient marrow; some first appeared in ileum or blood. Early post-transplant HvG declines tracked with peak circulating GvH clone levels. Patients with graft-donor T cell macrochimerism had high graft-versus-host to host-versus-graft clonal ratios in allografts.

Here the sequenced sample was PBMCs, taken 700 to 850 days after intestinal transplantation. This sequence joins TRBV7-9 and TRBJ1-2, with TRBD1 identical over 9 bases. This sequence originates from a human patient who received an intestinal transplant, so some T cells may come from the graft donor. CDR3 in amino acids: CASSIPSGTGRGYTF. The CDR3 region has the DNA TGTGCCAGCAGCATACCGTCCGGGACAGGGCGCGGCTACACCTTC.